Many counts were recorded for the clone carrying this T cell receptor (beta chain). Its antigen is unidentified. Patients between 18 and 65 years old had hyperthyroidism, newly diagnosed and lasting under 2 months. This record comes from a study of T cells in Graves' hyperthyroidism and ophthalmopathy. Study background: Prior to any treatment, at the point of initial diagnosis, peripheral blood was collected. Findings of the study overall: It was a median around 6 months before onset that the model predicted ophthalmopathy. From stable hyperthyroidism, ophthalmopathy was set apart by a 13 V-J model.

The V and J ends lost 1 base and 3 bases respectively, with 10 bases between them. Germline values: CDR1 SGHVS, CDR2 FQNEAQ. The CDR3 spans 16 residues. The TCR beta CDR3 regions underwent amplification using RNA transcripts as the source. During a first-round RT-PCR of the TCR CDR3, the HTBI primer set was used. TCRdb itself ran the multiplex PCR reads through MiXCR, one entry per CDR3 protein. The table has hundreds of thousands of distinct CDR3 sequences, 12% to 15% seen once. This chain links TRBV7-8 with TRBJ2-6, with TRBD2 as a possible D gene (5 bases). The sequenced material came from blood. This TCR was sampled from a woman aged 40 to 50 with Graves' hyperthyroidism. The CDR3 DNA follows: TGTGCCAGCAGCTTAGTCTCCGGGGTTGGGGCCAACGTCCTGACTTTC. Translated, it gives CASSLVSGVGANVLTF.